The 11 T cell receptor beta chains below all came from one sample that was sequenced in a study of T cell changes during pregnancy in multiple sclerosis. Libraries were prepared by immunoSEQ multiplex PCR; TCRdb keeps only in-frame clonotypes and omits some of them. Of around 79,000 clones in the sample, just over 90% are singletons; the top ten hold about 0.52%. This material consisted of CD4+ T cells from peripheral blood mononuclear cells, taken in the second trimester of pregnancy. The receptors were gathered from a female donor with multiple sclerosis, enrolled in a pregnancy study.

The chain links TRBV7-9 to TRBJ2-6, with TRBD1 matching 10 bases. The ends lost 1 base at V and 3 bases at J; junction bases unmatched: 6. Germline assignment: CDR1 SEHNR and CDR2 FQNEAQ (reference sequence). This CDR3 has 18 amino acids. CDR3 sequence reads: CASSLVEGQGNGANVLTF. The CDR3 DNA is TGTGCCAGCAGCTTAGTTGAGGGACAGGGGAATGGGGCCAACGTCCTGACTTTC.

The chain is built from TRBV6-1 and TRBJ1-2; TRBD1 aligns across 9 bases. The V and J ends lost 3 bases and 7 bases, in that order; junction bases with no gene match: 6. There are 14 residues in the CDR3. Germline V gene data show CDR1 as MNHNS and CDR2 as SASEGT. The CDR3 loop is CASSERDREFGYTF. The CDR3 DNA sequence: TGTGCCAGCAGTGAGAGGGACAGGGAGTTTGGCTACACCTTC.

The rearrangement links TRBV7-9 to TRBJ1-2; TRBD1 might be the D (5 bases). The length of the CDR3 is 15 residues. From germline, CDR1 is SEHNR and CDR2 FQNEAQ (reference sequence). V was trimmed by 0 bases and J by 4 bases, leaving 12 bases between them. CDR3 region: CASSLASGQGYGYTF. CDR3 bases: TGTGCCAGCAGCTTAGCGTCCGGCCAGGGCTATGGCTACACCTTC.

The chain uses TRBV5-1 and TRBJ2-1; TRBD2 aligns across 9 bases. This CDR3 has 15 residues. The germline V gene encodes CDR1 SGHRS and CDR2 YFSETQ. V dropped 4 bases and J dropped 4; count of bases not matched to a gene: 6. The CDR3 is CASSAGLAVYNEQFF. CDR3 DNA sequence: TGCGCCAGCAGCGCGGGACTAGCAGTTTACAATGAGCAGTTCTTC.

This clone was counted once. This rearrangement joins TRBV29-1 to TRBJ1-1; D is possibly TRBD1 (5 bases). Germline CDR1 reads SQVTM; CDR2 reads ANQGSEA. V gave up 6 bases and J gave up 1 base, with 15 bases separating them. This CDR3 contains 14 residues. As DNA, the CDR3 is TGCAGCGTCCAGGGCAGGCTGGCGAACACTGAAGCTTTCTTT. This encodes CSVQGRLANTEAFF.

This clone was found once. This chain uses TRBV7-9 with TRBJ2-6, with 9 nucleotides matching TRBD1. CDR3 length: 18 amino acids. Trimming took 1 base from V and 0 from J; bases not matched to a gene: 4. Germline CDR1 is SEHNR and CDR2 is FQNEAQ (reference sequence). The CDR3 DNA reads as TGTGCCAGCAGCTTAGAGGGACAGGGTACCTCTGGGGCCAACGTCCTGACTTTC. Amino acid sequence: CASSLEGQGTSGANVLTF.

The chain recombines TRBV7-2 with TRBJ2-7; possibly TRBD2 for D (5 bases). This CDR3 comprises 14 residues. Germline CDR1 SGHTA, CDR2 FQGNSA. V was trimmed by 6 bases and J by 0 bases, leaving 12 bases between them. CDR3 in DNA: TGTGCCAGCAGTGCGGTGAGGGCCTCCTACGAGCAGTACTTC. Residues: CASSAVRASYEQYF.

A note on this clone: An end of the junction differs from the germline gene, which may be a read error. The chain links TRBV7-3 to TRBJ2-1; weak D call: TRBD2 (6 bases). Germline V CDR1 and CDR2: SGHTA, FQGTGA. CDR3 length: 15 residues. CDR3 sequence (DNA): TGTGCCAGCAGCCTAACTAGCCGAGCGAAGGATGAGCAGTTCTTC. This gives the protein CASSLTSRAKDEQFF.

J is TRBJ2-1 and V is TRBV4-1; D perhaps matches TRBD2 (6 bases). V dropped 4 bases and J dropped 0 bases, with 7 bases sitting between them. The length of the CDR3 is 14 residues. The germline V gene has CDR1 MGHRA and CDR2 YSYEKL. CDR3 coding DNA: TGCGCCAGCAGCCCTAGCGACTCCTACAATGAGCAGTTCTTC. Protein sequence: CASSPSDSYNEQFF.

This chain uses TRBV6-1 with TRBJ2-7, with 8 positions matching TRBD2. CDR1 is MNHNS, CDR2 SASEGT, per germline. This CDR3 is 15 amino acids long. V shed 4 bases and J 3 bases; nucleotides not matched to a gene: 8. The CDR3 region is CASSVTREGLYEQYF. CDR3 coding DNA: TGTGCCAGCAGTGTGACCCGGGAGGGCCTCTACGAGCAGTACTTC.

J is TRBJ2-7 and V is TRBV5-4, with D unresolved. Germline CDR1 SGHNT, CDR2 YYREEE (reference sequence). The CDR3 length is 16 residues. Deletions cut 2 bases from V and 1 base from J, with 16 bases between. DNA of the CDR3: TGTGCCAGCAGCTTTTTTCTTACCGGAGCGTCCTACGAGCAGTACTTC. This gives the protein CASSFFLTGASYEQYF.